This is a list of T cell receptor beta chains from one sample in a study of graft-versus-host responses after intestinal transplantation. Assay used: immunoSEQ multiplex PCR; TCRdb lists only in-frame clones, some missing. The sample lists 15,000 to 20,000 clones, 65% to 90% occurring once. Sequenced here: ileum tissue, sampled roughly 600 days after intestinal transplantation. These receptors all stem from a human patient who received an intestinal transplant, so some T cells may come from the graft donor. Each CDR3 is given with its conserved first and last residue. Each record gives: CDR3 protein, CDR3 DNA, clone size, D gene, V gene, J gene. The D gene is left open where the match is weak. Clone size appears in some rows only: once, few, many, or a class for an expanded clone.

cdr3_aa: CASSYGQSRSYEQYF; cdr3_nt: TGTGCCAGCAGTTATGGACAGTCCCGCTCCTACGAGCAGTACTTC; clone_size: -; d_call: -; v_call: TRBV6-5; j_call: TRBJ2-7
cdr3_aa: CASSGTSGGNIQYF; cdr3_nt: TGTGCCAGCAGTGGTACTAGCGGGGGAAACATTCAGTACTTC; clone_size: -; d_call: TRBD2; v_call: TRBV2; j_call: TRBJ2-4
cdr3_aa: CASSSLNQGYGYTF; cdr3_nt: TGTGCCAGCAGCTCGCTAAACCAGGGGTATGGCTACACCTTC; clone_size: -; d_call: -; v_call: TRBV7-9; j_call: TRBJ1-2
cdr3_aa: CASRELGRSGNIIYF; cdr3_nt: TGTGCCAGCAGGGAGCTCGGACGTTCTGGAAACATCATATATTTT; clone_size: -; d_call: -; v_call: TRBV27; j_call: TRBJ1-3
cdr3_aa: CASTLGLKRNQPQHF; cdr3_nt: TGTGCCAGCACTTTGGGCCTAAAAAGGAATCAGCCCCAGCATTTT; clone_size: -; d_call: -; v_call: TRBV6-5; j_call: TRBJ1-5
cdr3_aa: CASSLDGRGAEAFF; cdr3_nt: TGTGCCAGCAGCTTAGATGGCAGGGGAGCTGAAGCTTTCTTT; clone_size: -; d_call: -; v_call: TRBV11-2; j_call: TRBJ1-1
cdr3_aa: CASSVEGVMDGELFF; cdr3_nt: TGTGCCAGCAGCGTAGAAGGGGTCATGGACGGGGAGCTGTTTTTT; clone_size: -; d_call: -; v_call: TRBV9; j_call: TRBJ2-2
cdr3_aa: CASSQDWGAVSYTF; cdr3_nt: TGCGCCAGCAGCCAAGATTGGGGGGCGGTCAGCTACACCTTC; clone_size: once; d_call: -; v_call: TRBV4-1; j_call: TRBJ1-2
cdr3_aa: CASSFMGEETQYF; cdr3_nt: TGTGCCAGCAGTTTTATGGGGGAGGAGACCCAGTACTTC; clone_size: -; d_call: -; v_call: TRBV27; j_call: TRBJ2-5
cdr3_aa: CASIRQGANTEAFF; cdr3_nt: TGTGCCAGCATTCGACAGGGGGCGAACACTGAAGCTTTCTTT; clone_size: -; d_call: TRBD1; v_call: TRBV6-5; j_call: TRBJ1-1
cdr3_aa: CASAGPEVGNTIYF; cdr3_nt: TGCGCCAGCGCAGGACCGGAAGTTGGAAACACCATATATTTT; clone_size: -; d_call: -; v_call: TRBV10-2; j_call: TRBJ1-3
cdr3_aa: CASSLVGTSGQETQYF; cdr3_nt: TGCGCCAGCAGCTTGGTAGGGACATCGGGGCAAGAGACCCAGTACTTC; clone_size: -; d_call: -; v_call: TRBV5-1; j_call: TRBJ2-5
cdr3_aa: CAIQQGANSPLHF; cdr3_nt: TGTGCCATACAACAGGGGGCAAATTCACCCCTCCACTTT; clone_size: few; d_call: TRBD1; v_call: TRBV19; j_call: TRBJ1-6
cdr3_aa: CASSGVGVLTGYTF; cdr3_nt: TGTGCCAGCAGTGGGGTCGGGGTCCTAACTGGCTACACCTTC; clone_size: -; d_call: -; v_call: TRBV25-1; j_call: TRBJ1-2
cdr3_aa: CSVVRNPDGELFF; cdr3_nt: TGCAGCGTTGTTAGGAACCCCGACGGGGAGCTGTTTTTT; clone_size: -; d_call: -; v_call: TRBV29-1; j_call: TRBJ2-2
cdr3_aa: CASSPIGVGSEQYF; cdr3_nt: TGTGCCAGCTCTCCCATCGGGGTCGGATCGGAGCAGTACTTC; clone_size: -; d_call: -; v_call: TRBV18; j_call: TRBJ2-7
cdr3_aa: CASSQVKTIPDYEQYF; cdr3_nt: TGTGCCAGCAGCCAAGTAAAAACCATACCAGACTACGAGCAGTACTTC; clone_size: -; d_call: -; v_call: TRBV4-2; j_call: TRBJ2-7
cdr3_aa: CAIRGAYEQYF; cdr3_nt: TGTGCCATCAGGGGGGCTTACGAGCAGTACTTC; clone_size: -; d_call: -; v_call: TRBV10-3; j_call: TRBJ2-7
cdr3_aa: CSVARRSGELFF; cdr3_nt: TGCAGCGTTGCTCGGAGGTCCGGGGAGCTGTTTTTT; clone_size: -; d_call: -; v_call: TRBV29-1; j_call: TRBJ2-2
cdr3_aa: CASSTRATGGDEQFF; cdr3_nt: TGCGCCAGCAGCACCCGGGCGACAGGGGGCGATGAGCAGTTCTTC; clone_size: -; d_call: TRBD1; v_call: TRBV5-1; j_call: TRBJ2-1
cdr3_aa: CASSAVSYEQYF; cdr3_nt: TGCGCCAGCAGCGCAGTCTCCTACGAGCAGTACTTC; clone_size: -; d_call: -; v_call: TRBV5-1; j_call: TRBJ2-7
cdr3_aa: CASSSGINTEAFF; cdr3_nt: TGCGCCAGCAGCTCAGGAATAAACACTGAAGCTTTCTTT; clone_size: -; d_call: -; v_call: TRBV5-1; j_call: TRBJ1-1
cdr3_aa: CATSRDRGLYGYTF; cdr3_nt: TGTGCCACCAGCAGGGACAGGGGGCTCTATGGCTACACCTTC; clone_size: -; d_call: TRBD1; v_call: TRBV15; j_call: TRBJ1-2
cdr3_aa: CASRSGGATDTQYF; cdr3_nt: TGTGCCAGCCGTAGCGGGGGGGCCACAGATACGCAGTATTTT; clone_size: few; d_call: TRBD2; v_call: TRBV6-1; j_call: TRBJ2-3
cdr3_aa: CASSYRSGTSGEETQYF; cdr3_nt: TGTGCCAGCAGTTACCGTTCAGGGACTAGCGGAGAAGAGACCCAGTACTTC; clone_size: -; d_call: TRBD2; v_call: TRBV7-3; j_call: TRBJ2-5
cdr3_aa: CAIGSGGGYEQFF; cdr3_nt: TGTGCCATCGGTAGCGGGGGGGGCTATGAGCAGTTCTTC; clone_size: -; d_call: TRBD2; v_call: TRBV10-3; j_call: TRBJ2-1
cdr3_aa: CASSMKRSRSNQPQHF; cdr3_nt: TGTGCCAGCAGTATGAAGAGGAGTAGGAGCAATCAGCCCCAGCATTTT; clone_size: -; d_call: -; v_call: TRBV27; j_call: TRBJ1-5
cdr3_aa: CAWTGPHQPQHF; cdr3_nt: TGTGCCTGGACAGGACCACATCAGCCCCAGCATTTT; clone_size: -; d_call: -; v_call: TRBV30; j_call: TRBJ1-5
cdr3_aa: CASSVGGGLTYEQYF; cdr3_nt: TGTGCCAGCAGCGTAGGCGGGGGGTTAACCTACGAGCAGTACTTC; clone_size: few; d_call: TRBD2; v_call: TRBV9; j_call: TRBJ2-7
cdr3_aa: CASSRTGTGANEQFF; cdr3_nt: TGCGCCAGCAGCCGAACCGGGACAGGGGCCAATGAGCAGTTCTTC; clone_size: -; d_call: TRBD1; v_call: TRBV4-1; j_call: TRBJ2-1
cdr3_aa: CASSVGQAEVEKLFF; cdr3_nt: TGTGCCAGCAGTGTCGGACAGGCGGAGGTCGAAAAACTGTTTTTT; clone_size: -; d_call: TRBD1; v_call: TRBV9; j_call: TRBJ1-4
cdr3_aa: CASSPRQGNTSYNEQFF; cdr3_nt: TGTGCCAGCAGCCCGCGACAGGGGAATACCTCCTACAATGAGCAGTTCTTC; clone_size: -; d_call: TRBD1; v_call: TRBV7-9; j_call: TRBJ2-1
cdr3_aa: CASSPLDGELFF; cdr3_nt: TGTGCCAGCTCACCCCTCGACGGGGAGCTGTTTTTT; clone_size: -; d_call: -; v_call: TRBV18; j_call: TRBJ2-2
cdr3_aa: CASSLVRGDKRPEAFF; cdr3_nt: TGTGCCAGCAGCTTGGTCCGGGGCGACAAGAGGCCTGAAGCTTTCTTT; clone_size: few; d_call: -; v_call: TRBV4-2; j_call: TRBJ1-1
cdr3_aa: CASSSTGTGGRYGYTF; cdr3_nt: TGTGCCAGCAGCTCAACCGGGACAGGGGGCCGGTATGGCTACACCTTC; clone_size: -; d_call: TRBD1; v_call: TRBV7-8; j_call: TRBJ1-2
cdr3_aa: CASSPPGQEAFF; cdr3_nt: TGTGCCAGCTCACCTCCGGGACAGGAAGCTTTCTTT; clone_size: -; d_call: TRBD1; v_call: TRBV18; j_call: TRBJ1-1
cdr3_aa: CASSDGQGNQPQHF; cdr3_nt: TGTGCCAGCAGTGATGGGCAGGGTAATCAGCCCCAGCATTTT; clone_size: -; d_call: -; v_call: TRBV2; j_call: TRBJ1-5
cdr3_aa: CASSSTVNTEAFF; cdr3_nt: TGTGCCAGTAGTTCTACAGTGAACACTGAAGCTTTCTTT; clone_size: -; d_call: -; v_call: TRBV19; j_call: TRBJ1-1
cdr3_aa: CASSIDDRDGYTF; cdr3_nt: TGTGCCAGTAGTATAGATGACAGGGATGGCTACACCTTC; clone_size: -; d_call: TRBD1; v_call: TRBV19; j_call: TRBJ1-2
cdr3_aa: CSASGTGGELFF; cdr3_nt: TGCAGCGCCTCAGGGACCGGCGGGGAGCTGTTTTTT; clone_size: -; d_call: -; v_call: TRBV29-1; j_call: TRBJ2-2